Presented here are 10 T cell receptor beta chains from one specimen sequenced in a study of molecular identifiers for immune sequencing clone quantification. TCRdb passed the PCR reads through MiXCR, listing each CDR3 protein once. Of some 100,000 distinct CDR3 sequences listed, 36% were seen once; the top ten hold under 5.5%. The sequenced sample consisted of naive CD8+ T cells from blood, with Jurkat cell RNA spiked in. The subset: FACS-sorted CD8+CD4-CCR7+CD45RA+ naive T cells. The source is a human donor in good health. Some libraries in this study had Jurkat cell RNA spiked in.

This clonotype has only a few counts. This rearrangement joins TRBV28 to TRBJ1-1; D is unresolved. Trimming removed 3 bases from V and 0 bases from J, with 14 bases in between. This CDR3 has 16 amino acids. Germline assignment: CDR1 MDHEN and CDR2 SYDVKM. CDR3 sequence: CASSFRRASVNTEAFF. The CDR3 nucleotides are TGTGCCAGCAGTTTTAGGAGGGCGTCTGTGAACACTGAAGCTTTCTTT.

This clonotype occurred many times. V is TRBV9 and J is TRBJ2-7; 8 bases match TRBD2. Germline V gives CDR1 SGDLS, CDR2 YYNGEE. J gave up 1 base and V 2 bases, and 8 bases lay outside the gene matches. The CDR3 extends over 16 amino acids. This CDR3 is CASSVKLAALSYEQYF. The CDR3 nucleotides are TGTGCCAGCAGCGTCAAACTAGCGGCACTTTCCTACGAGCAGTACTTC.

This clonotype was counted between two and nine times. The chain joins TRBV11-2 to TRBJ2-1; no clear D. Germline-derived CDR1 and CDR2 are SGHAT and FQNNGV. V lost 4 bases and J lost 5, with 12 bases in between. The CDR3 totals 14 residues. The CDR3 here is CASSSWTANNEQFF. DNA for the CDR3: TGTGCCAGCAGCTCTTGGACGGCTAACAATGAGCAGTTCTTC.

This clonotype was counted at least ten times. This chain connects TRBV20-1 to TRBJ1-5, with unresolved D. The CDR3 runs to 12 residues. Germline lookup yields CDR1 DFQATT and CDR2 SNEGSKA (reference sequence). Trimming removed 5 bases at V and 9 bases at J, with 14 bases between. Written as DNA, the CDR3 is TGCAGTGCTCGAATACATGTGGGGCCCCAGCATTTT. Amino acid sequence: CSARIHVGPQHF.

This clonotype was detected ten times or more. The chain joins TRBV2 to TRBJ2-3, with TRBD1 matching over 7 bases. The CDR3 spans 14 residues. Germline CDR1 SNHLY, CDR2 FYNNEI. V was clipped by 9 bases and J by 3 bases; unmatched bases: 9. In DNA, the CDR3 is TGTGCCAGGAAAACGGGACAGAGAACAGATACGCAGTATTTT. This sequence encodes CARKTGQRTDTQYF.

The table lists this clonotype with a few counts. This chain uses TRBV28 with TRBJ2-3, with D hard to call. This CDR3 is 15 amino acids long. V shed 6 bases and J shed 0 bases, with 13 bases lying between them. In germline, CDR1 is MDHEN, CDR2 SYDVKM. CDR3 sequence: CASRPYTGSTDTQYF. The CDR3 DNA reads as TGTGCCAGCAGACCATATACGGGTAGCACAGATACGCAGTATTTT. The whole variable domain, remainder taken from reference TRBV28 and TRBJ2-3, is DVKVTQSSRYLVKRTGEKVFLECVQDMDHENMFWYRQDPGLGLRLIYFSYDVKMKEKGDIPEGYSVSREKKERFSLILESASTNQTSMYLCASRPYTGSTDTQYFGPGTRLTVL.

This clonotype has ten or more counts. This chain links TRBV5-6 with TRBJ2-7, with 10 bases aligning to TRBD2. The trim removed 0 bases at V and 5 bases at J, leaving 5 bases unmatched. This CDR3 is 15 amino acids long. Germline V gene sequence: CDR1 SGHDT, CDR2 YYEEEE. The CDR3 region has the DNA TGTGCCAGCAGCTTGGTACCTAGCGGGAGTCACGAGCAGTACTTC. Amino acids: CASSLVPSGSHEQYF.

Notes on this clonotype: One end of the junction fails to match germline, which may point to a read error. This chain uses TRBV15 with TRBJ2-1; TRBD1 is a possible D gene (6 bases). CDR3 length: 13 amino acids. Germline CDR1 is LNHNV and CDR2 is YYDKDF (reference sequence). CDR3 sequence (DNA): TGTGCCTCCAGCAGAGGACAGTACAATGAGCAGTTCTTC. It yields the protein CASSRGQYNEQFF.

Comments on this clonotype: One base away lies a much larger clone, so this may be a sequencing read error. V gene TRBV29-1 combines with J gene TRBJ2-2; the D gene is possibly TRBD2 (5 bases). The CDR3 extends over 13 amino acids. Germline lookup yields CDR1 SQVTM and CDR2 ANQGSEA. Written as DNA, the CDR3 is TGCAGCGTTGCATTCCTGAACACCGGGGAGCTGGTTTTT. Amino acids: CSVAFLNTGELVF.

This clonotype showed up just a few times. A much larger clone lies a single base off, so this may be a read error. The gene calls are TRBV7-9 and TRBJ1-4; 7 bases map to TRBD1. CDR1 is SEHNR and CDR2 is FQNEAQ in the germline V gene (reference sequence). This CDR3 is built from 15 residues. The CDR3 region is CASRRDSATNERLFF. The DNA of the CDR3 is TGTGCCAGCAGGCGGGACAGTGCAACTAATGAAAGACTGTTTTTT.